What follows are 16 T cell receptor beta chains derived from one specimen sequenced in a study of OX40 agonist ivuxolimab in advanced cancers. The repertoire was sequenced with immunoSEQ multiplex PCR; TCRdb's copy has only in-frame clones and lacks some. The table lists 55,000 to 75,000 clones, approximately 86% of them singletons. The sample consisted of CD4+ or CD8+ T cells sorted from blood, taken in a trial of the OX40 agonist ivuxolimab. Source of these receptors: an adult with an advanced solid tumor such as melanoma, head and neck, liver or kidney cancer.

The V call is TRBV5-1, the J call TRBJ1-5, with a possible D match to TRBD1 (5 bases). Trimming pared 0 bases from V and 4 bases from J, leaving 11 bases between. This CDR3 region has 15 residues. Germline values: CDR1 SGHRS, CDR2 YFSETQ. CDR3 loop: CASSLDGGINQPQHF. The CDR3 DNA follows: TGCGCCAGCAGCTTGGATGGGGGAATAAATCAGCCCCAGCATTTT.

This chain connects TRBV30 to TRBJ1-4; tentative D call: TRBD1 (5 bases). V was shortened by 2 bases and J by 0 bases, with 13 bases between the two germline ends. The CDR3 covers 16 residues. Germline CDR1 GTSNPN, CDR2 SVGIG (reference sequence). CDR3 nucleotides: TGTGCCTGGAGTTACGGTGGAGGGGCAACTAATGAAAAACTGTTTTTT. Residues: CAWSYGGGATNEKLFF.

A single count supports this clone. CDR3 nucleotides: TGCGCCAGCAGCTTACACCTAGCGGGAGGTGGGTACAATGAGCAGTTCTTC. Translation: CASSLHLAGGGYNEQFF. The chain combines TRBV4-3 with TRBJ2-1; 11 nucleotides line up with TRBD2. The junction had 10 bases not matched to a gene; V was cut back by 5 bases and J by 4 bases. This CDR3 has 17 residues. Germline CDR1 reads LGHNA; CDR2 reads YSLEER.

The J gene is TRBJ2-3, the V gene TRBV27, with 11 bases lining up with TRBD2. The CDR3 sequence is 18 residues long. Germline V gene sequence: CDR1 MNHEY, CDR2 SMNVEV (reference sequence). V was clipped by 4 bases and J by 2 bases; unmatched bases: 11. CDR3 amino acids: CASSSSSGGTFATDTQYF. The CDR3 DNA sequence: TGTGCCAGCAGTTCATCTAGCGGGGGGACGTTTGCCACAGATACGCAGTATTTT.

The chain couples TRBV7-9 to TRBJ2-5; D gene uncertain. This CDR3 has 14 residues. Per the germline V gene, CDR1 is SEHNR and CDR2 is FQNEAQ (reference sequence). Trimming left V 5 bases short and J 4 bases short, with 14 bases between. This CDR3 is CASSPGSVGETQYF. CDR3 nucleotide sequence: TGTGCCAGCAGCCCTGGATCAGTCGGAGAGACCCAGTACTTC.

CDR3 DNA: TGTGCTAGTGGTCAGGGACAGGGGAACACAGATACGCAGTATTTT. It translates to CASGQGQGNTDTQYF. The V gene is TRBV12-5, the J gene TRBJ2-3; 10 bases agree with TRBD1. Germline V gene sequence: CDR1 LGHNT, CDR2 FRNRAP. V lost 5 bases to trimming and J lost 2 bases; unmatched junction nucleotides: 4. The CDR3 length is 15 residues.

This clone was seen only a few times. The chain recombines TRBV7-2 with TRBJ2-7; D unclear. The CDR3 runs to 11 residues. Germline V gene lookup returns CDR1 SGHTA and CDR2 FQGNSA. Trimming cost V 4 bases and J 3 bases, with 4 bases left between them. The CDR3 loop reads CASSSYYEQYF. DNA for the CDR3: TGTGCCAGCAGCTCCTACTACGAGCAGTACTTC.

This chain uses TRBV28 with TRBJ1-1; 7 bases map to TRBD1. Trimming took 5 bases from V and 4 from J; bases not matched to a gene: 13. Germline-derived CDR1 and CDR2 are MDHEN and SYDVKM. The CDR3 length is 16 residues. The CDR3 nucleotides are TGTGCCAGCAGTCAAGTGACAGGGTGGTCGGGCACTGAAGCTTTCTTT. Translating it yields CASSQVTGWSGTEAFF. The full variable domain, its missing parts supplied by reference TRBV28 and TRBJ1-1, is DVKVTQSSRYLVKRTGEKVFLECVQDMDHENMFWYRQDPGLGLRLIYFSYDVKMKEKGDIPEGYSVSREKKERFSLILESASTNQTSMYLCASSQVTGWSGTEAFFGQGTRLTVV.

V usage is TRBV5-4 and J usage is TRBJ2-2, with TRBD2 matching over 15 bases. The CDR3 runs 19 residues. The germline V gene has CDR1 SGHNT and CDR2 YYREEE (reference sequence). V lost 4 bases, J lost 2 bases, and 9 bases stayed unmatched. The CDR3 loop is CASSPGLAGGGVNTGELFF. The CDR3 region has the DNA TGTGCCAGCAGCCCGGGACTAGCGGGAGGAGGGGTCAACACCGGGGAGCTGTTTTTT.

This rearrangement joins TRBV30 to TRBJ1-1, with a tentative D call TRBD1 (6 bases). Germline CDR1 is GTSNPN and CDR2 is SVGIG (reference sequence). This CDR3 is built from 12 residues. V was pared by 6 bases and J by 6 bases, with 14 bases between. The DNA of the CDR3 is TGTGCCTGCCAAAAGGGGGGCCCTGAAGCTTTCTTT. Protein product: CACQKGGPEAFF.

This clone was counted a few times. This rearrangement joins TRBV4-1 to TRBJ1-1; D gene ambiguous. Germline V lookup: CDR1 MGHRA, CDR2 YSYEKL. V was trimmed by 5 bases and J by 6 bases, leaving 16 bases between them. This CDR3 is built from 14 residues. CDR3 residues: CASSYLPRDAEAFF. The CDR3 nucleotides are TGCGCCAGCAGCTACTTACCGAGAGACGCTGAAGCTTTCTTT.

The J gene is TRBJ2-1, the V gene TRBV7-2, with 9 bases lining up with TRBD2. CDR3 size: 16 residues. With V trimmed by 5 bases and J by 3 bases, 8 bases remained unmatched. Looked up from germline, CDR1 is SGHTA and CDR2 is FQGNSA. CDR3 nucleotides: TGTGCCAGCAGCCCCAGCCCAGCGGGGGGCTACAATGAGCAGTTCTTC. Amino acids: CASSPSPAGGYNEQFF.

This chain joins TRBV6-1 and TRBJ1-4; D is undetermined. The length of the CDR3 is 13 residues. Germline V lookup: CDR1 MNHNS, CDR2 SASEGT. The V end was cut by 3 bases, the J end by 8 bases, with 10 bases between. For the CDR3, the DNA is TGTGCCAGCAGTGAGTTGATCGGGGAAAAACTGTTTTTT. This codes for CASSELIGEKLFF.

The gene calls are TRBV6-5 and TRBJ2-5; 7 nucleotides agree with TRBD2. Germline V lookup: CDR1 MNHEY, CDR2 SVGAGI. V shed 4 bases and J 2 bases; nucleotides not matched to a gene: 4. This CDR3 is built from 14 residues. The CDR3 loop reads CASSSGLYQETQYF. In nucleotides, the CDR3 is TGTGCCAGCAGTTCGGGACTATATCAAGAGACCCAGTACTTC.

The chain carries TRBV7-9 and TRBJ1-4; D uncertain. The CDR3 spans 16 residues. The V end was cut by 5 bases, the J end by 4 bases, with 17 bases between. Germline V gene lookup returns CDR1 SEHNR and CDR2 FQNEAQ (reference sequence). The CDR3 loop reads CASSRSGGIGNEKLFF. The CDR3 DNA reads TGTGCCAGCAGCCGCAGCGGAGGGATTGGTAATGAAAAACTGTTTTTT.

The chain has TRBV5-4 and TRBJ1-3; perhaps TRBD1 as D (6 bases). Per germline, CDR1 SGHNT and CDR2 YYREEE (reference sequence). Trimming pared 0 bases from V and 0 bases from J, leaving 19 bases between. The CDR3 covers 19 residues. The CDR3 is CASSLGPQTGRRSGNTIYF. DNA for the CDR3: TGTGCCAGCAGCTTGGGCCCCCAGACAGGCAGACGCTCTGGAAACACCATATATTTT.